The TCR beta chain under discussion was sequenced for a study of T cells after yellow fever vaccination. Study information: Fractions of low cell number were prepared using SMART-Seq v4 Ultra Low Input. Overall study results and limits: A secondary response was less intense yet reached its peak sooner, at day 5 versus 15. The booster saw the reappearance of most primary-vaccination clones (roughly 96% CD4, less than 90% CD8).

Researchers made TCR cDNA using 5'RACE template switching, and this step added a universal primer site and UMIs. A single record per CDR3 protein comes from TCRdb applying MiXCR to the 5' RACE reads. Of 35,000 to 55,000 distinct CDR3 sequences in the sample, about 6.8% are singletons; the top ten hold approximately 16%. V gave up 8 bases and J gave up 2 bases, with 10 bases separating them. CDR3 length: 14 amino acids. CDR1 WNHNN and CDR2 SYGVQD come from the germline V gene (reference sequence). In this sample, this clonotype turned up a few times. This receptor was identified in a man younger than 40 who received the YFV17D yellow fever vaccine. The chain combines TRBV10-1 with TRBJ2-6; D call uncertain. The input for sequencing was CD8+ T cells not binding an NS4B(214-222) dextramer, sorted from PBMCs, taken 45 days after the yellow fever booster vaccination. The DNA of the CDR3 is TGCGCCAGCGGCACCAGGCCTGGGGCCAACGTCCTGACTTTC. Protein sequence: CASGTRPGANVLTF.